The sequence of this T cell receptor (beta chain) was determined in a study of T cell responses to AZD1222 COVID-19 vaccine (TCRdb year 2021). Study-wide context: AZD1222 recipients given second doses at about 4 weeks or at about 12 weeks were pooled, since spike-specific TCR depth and breadth were not found to differ between the two schedules. A total of 233 trial participants underwent TCR sequencing, of whom 200 to 220 had received two doses of AZD1222 and about 25 had received two doses of the MenACWY control vaccine. Enrollment into the trials was organized by age into subgroups of 18-55, 56-69 and 70-plus years, and those subgroups contained approximately 160, 26 and 62 TCR-sequenced participants, respectively. Points the paper makes about the study in general: CD4 TCRs associated with the vaccine covered the entire spike protein, and the dominant responses were in regions 160-218 and 743-854. Participants were mostly white British and included more females than males, and it was suggested by the authors that clonal diversity may have been underestimated. After two AZD1222 doses, spike-specific TCR breadth and depth were significantly higher than at day 0 and than in MenACWY recipients. Because no samples from the day 14 peak response were available, repertoires could be characterized only after the peak T cell response. Nearly half of unique spike-specific TCRs reportedly recognized epitopes outside regions mutated in the B.1.351 and B.1.1.7 variants. Conclusions about previously exposed vaccinees are limited because only 5 or 6 AZD1222 recipients were SARS-CoV-2 seropositive at baseline. In the small 56-69-year group, the increase in depth fell short of significance, most likely because of low power.

In this sample, this clone turned up once. Its cognate antigen has yet to be identified. The record has no base qualities; no much larger clone is one base away. This sample's time point label indicates: baseline before first vaccination. Vaccinee samples came from UK trials COV001 and COV002, including a single-blind randomized controlled phase 2/3 trial of AZD1222 (ChAdOx1 nCoV-19) in healthy adults. For TCRbeta chain sequencing, PBMC samples from trial participants were taken at day 0 and at day 28 after the second dose. The CDR3 regions of human TCRbeta chains were analyzed by immunosequencing. The original pipeline was this. Repertoire TCRs were matched against a reference library of SARS-CoV-2-specific TCRs generated with the MIRA antigen-specificity platform. Breadth was defined as the fraction of unique TCRs that were SARS-CoV-2-associated. Depth was defined as the fraction of total T cells that were SARS-CoV-2-associated. Using the MIRA data, every spike-specific TCR was mapped to the spike region that the TCR reacted to and assigned to either a CD4 or a CD8 class. Log10-transformed breadth and depth values were compared by one-way ANOVA with Sidak's multiple comparisons tests. TCRdb provides this immuneACCESS table in a form limited to in-frame rearrangements. Some clones are lacking; in checked studies, under half of them reflect an unresolved V gene, and why the rest are absent is not known. That table supplies the V and J calls and clone size; D and trimming were determined from the DNA. The sample table lists 100,000 to 110,000 clones, 88% of them with a count of one. About 1.8% of the sample goes to the ten largest clones.

Sequencing was performed on peripheral blood, taken on day 0 of AZD1222 vaccination. The clonotype originates from an adult in good health.

The sequence in DNA is TGTGCCAGCAGCTACGTGCAGGAGTGGGGGAACACTGAAGCTTTCTTT. The encoded protein is CASSYVQEWGNTEAFF. The chain employs TRBV28 and TRBJ1-1; the D gene is not confidently resolved. V is clipped by 6 bases and J by 1 base, and the sequence between their germline boundaries is 18 bases long. CDR1 and CDR2 were assigned from the germline V gene as MDHEN and SYDVKM. There are 16 amino acids in the CDR3, from cysteine to phenylalanine inclusive. Only the CDR3 region is kept as DNA, spanning 48 bases read in frame from base 1.